This T cell receptor beta chain was documented in a study of blood T cell repertoires in COVID-19. On the study more broadly: Material from acute and convalescent COVID-19 was sourced from the United States, Italy and Spain.

Looked up from germline, CDR1 is LNHNV and CDR2 is YYDKDF (reference sequence). CDR3 length: 15 amino acids. Trimming pared 1 base from V and 4 bases from J, leaving 11 bases between. This clone was detected only a few times. Sequencing used immunoSEQ multiplex PCR; TCRdb keeps in-frame clones, though not all of them. The sample consists of under 150,000 clones, roughly four fifths of them appearing once. Sequences were obtained from peripheral blood. This TCR was recovered from a woman aged 60 to 75 with acute or convalescent COVID-19. This chain links TRBV15 with TRBJ1-3; perhaps TRBD1 as D (6 bases). Here the CDR3 reads CATSRARTAGNTIYF. CDR3 bases: TGTGCCACCAGCAGAGCCCGGACAGCCGGAAACACCATATATTTT.